This TCR beta chain originates from a study of T cell repertoires in cytomegalovirus infection. There are 14 residues in the CDR3. In germline, CDR1 is SGHVS, CDR2 FNYEAQ. V gave up 5 bases and J gave up 2 bases, with 13 bases separating them. TCRdb analysed the reads with MiXCR anew, one entry per CDR3 protein. There are about 100,000 distinct CDR3 sequences in the sample; about 22% occur only once, and about two fifths lies in the top ten. The sequencing input was CD8+ T cells from PBMCs. The chain is built from TRBV7-6 and TRBJ2-7; D perhaps matches TRBD1 (5 bases). The source of this sequence is a human donor in good health (CMV status not recorded). Some clones in this sample may be carry-over from other donors' samples. The CDR3 loop is CASSPPGMTYEQYF. Here the CDR3 DNA reads TGTGCCAGCAGCCCCCCAGGGATGACCTACGAGCAGTACTTC.